This TCR beta chain derives from a study of blood T cell repertoires in COVID-19 (dated by TCRdb to 2018 to 2020). Broadly, across the study: Collaborator samples came from the United States, Italy and Spain and covered acute and convalescent phases of COVID-19. The prospective study material was composed of cDNA or gDNA derived from T cells, B-cell-depleted T cells, or PBMCs. Deeply sampled blood TCRbeta repertoires from subjects exposed to, actively infected with, or recovered from COVID-19 were included in the dataset. The repertoires were released in a freely available public database intended as a resource for research on the immune response to SARS-CoV-2. Samples came from the ongoing ImmuneRACE study (first 160 participants) plus 1,254 subjects from 6 global collaborators. The sample metadata nearly always contained a de-identified subject ID, COVID-19 status, age in years and sex. Where HLA class I and class II types were available, the types were taken from metadata supplied by the sample provider, not from assay-based typing. What the authors observed across the whole study: The amount of clinical and demographic metadata varied by source and participant and was provided uncurated.

TCRbeta CDR3 regions were amplified from genomic DNA using the immunoSEQ Assay, a bias-controlled multiplex PCR. The paper's data handling went like this. The number of nucleated cells in each sample was estimated by amplification of reference gene primers within the assay. To quantify the absolute abundance of each unique TCRbeta CDR3 rearrangement, sequence reads were collapsed and filtered. Productive Simpson clonality was computed per sample as the square root of Simpson's diversity index over productive rearrangements. TCRdb provides this immuneACCESS table in a form limited to in-frame rearrangements. Some clones are lacking; in checked studies, under half of them reflect an unresolved V gene, and why the rest are absent is not known. The DNA gave D and trimming, while V, J and clone size come from that table. Recorded for this sample are around 140,000 clones; around 90% of them occurred a single time. The top ten hold about 4.1% of the sample.

For this clone: The specificity of this receptor is unknown. One base away there is no much larger clone; base qualities are not given.

Enrolling through a virtual design, the prospective study's participants ranged in age from roughly 18 to 90 years and lived across 20 to 25 United States geographic areas. In the prospective study, cohorts were assigned on the basis of participant-reported clinical history obtained from a screening survey and a study questionnaire. Exposed participants had been in contact, within 2 weeks of entering the study, with a person who had a PCR-confirmed or clinician-diagnosed case of COVID-19. Each participant in the prospective study had whole blood, serum and a nasopharyngeal or oropharyngeal swab collected by mobile phlebotomists. Over a roughly 2-month period, participants in the prospective study had the option of providing additional blood draws and questionnaires. Prospective study blood samples were shipped either frozen or at room temperature before DNA extraction. The sequencing sample was made of PBMCs or T cells enriched from blood (not recorded which). The sequence was collected from a woman between 40 and 50 years old who had been exposed to COVID-19.

The CDR3 protein: CASSFKPGQGSNQPQHF. Here is the DNA: TGTGCCAGCAGTTTCAAACCGGGACAGGGGAGCAATCAGCCCCAGCATTTT. The rearranged segments are TRBV6-2 or TRBV6-3 and TRBJ1-5, with 10 bases in between that match TRBD1. CDR3 length: 17 amino acids, cysteine to phenylalanine. The kept DNA is CDR3 alone, 51 bases in frame from the first base. V is trimmed back by 4 bases and J by 1 base, and the junction contains 7 bases that no gene match accounts for. Based on the germline V gene, the CDR1 and CDR2 sequences are MNHEY and SVGEGT.